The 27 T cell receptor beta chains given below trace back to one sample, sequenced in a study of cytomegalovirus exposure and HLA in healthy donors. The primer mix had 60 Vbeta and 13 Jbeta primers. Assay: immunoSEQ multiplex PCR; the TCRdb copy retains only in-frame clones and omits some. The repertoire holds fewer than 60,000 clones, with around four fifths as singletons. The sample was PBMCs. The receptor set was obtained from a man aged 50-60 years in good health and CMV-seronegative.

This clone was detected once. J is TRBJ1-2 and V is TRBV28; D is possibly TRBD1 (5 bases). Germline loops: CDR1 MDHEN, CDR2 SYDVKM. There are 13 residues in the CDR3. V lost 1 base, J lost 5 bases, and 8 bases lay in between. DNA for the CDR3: TGTGCCAGCAGTTTATCACAGGATTATGGCTACACCTTC. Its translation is CASSLSQDYGYTF.

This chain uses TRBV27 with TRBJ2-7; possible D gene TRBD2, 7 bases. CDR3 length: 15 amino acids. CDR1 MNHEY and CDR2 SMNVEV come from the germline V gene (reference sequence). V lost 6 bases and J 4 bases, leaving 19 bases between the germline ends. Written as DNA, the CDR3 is TGTGCCAGCAGCCCCCTGGGGGGGGGCACGTACGAGCAGTACTTC. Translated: CASSPLGGGTYEQYF.

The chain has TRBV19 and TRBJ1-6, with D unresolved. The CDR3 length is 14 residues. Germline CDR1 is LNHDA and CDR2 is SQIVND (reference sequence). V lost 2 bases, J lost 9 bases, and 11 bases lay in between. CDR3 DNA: TGTGCCAGTAGTATAAAAGCCGAAACTTCACCCCTCCACTTT. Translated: CASSIKAETSPLHF.

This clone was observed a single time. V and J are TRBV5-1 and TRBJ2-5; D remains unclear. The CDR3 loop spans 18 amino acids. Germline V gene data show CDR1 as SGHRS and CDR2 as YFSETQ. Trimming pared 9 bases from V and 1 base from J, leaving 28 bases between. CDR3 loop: CATIFPPRCSQFQETQYF. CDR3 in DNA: TGCGCCACCATCTTTCCTCCTAGATGTTCCCAATTCCAAGAGACCCAGTACTTC.

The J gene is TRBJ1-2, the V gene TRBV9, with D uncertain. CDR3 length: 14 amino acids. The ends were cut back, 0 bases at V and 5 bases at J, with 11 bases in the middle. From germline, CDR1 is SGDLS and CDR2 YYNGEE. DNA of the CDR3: TGTGCCAGCAGCGTAGCGGGGTTTGGTTATGGCTACACCTTC. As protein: CASSVAGFGYGYTF.

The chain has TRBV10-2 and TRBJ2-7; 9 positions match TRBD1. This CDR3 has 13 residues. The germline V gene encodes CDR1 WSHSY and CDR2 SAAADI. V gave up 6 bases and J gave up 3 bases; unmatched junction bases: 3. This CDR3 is CASSGGQGYEQYF. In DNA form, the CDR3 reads TGCGCCAGCAGCGGGGGACAGGGCTACGAGCAGTACTTC.

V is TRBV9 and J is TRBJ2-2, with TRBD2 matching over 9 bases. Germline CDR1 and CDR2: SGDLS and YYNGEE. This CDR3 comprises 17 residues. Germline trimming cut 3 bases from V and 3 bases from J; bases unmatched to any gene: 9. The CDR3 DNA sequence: TGTGCCAGCAGCGCCCCGGTGGGCGGGGGGGACACCGGGGAGCTGTTTTTT. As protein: CASSAPVGGGDTGELFF.

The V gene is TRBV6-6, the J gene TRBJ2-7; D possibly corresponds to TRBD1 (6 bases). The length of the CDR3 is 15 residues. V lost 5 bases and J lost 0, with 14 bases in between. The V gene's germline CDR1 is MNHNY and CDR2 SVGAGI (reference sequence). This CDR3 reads CASSPPPQGSYEQYF. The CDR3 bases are TGTGCCAGCAGTCCGCCCCCACAGGGCTCCTACGAGCAGTACTTC.

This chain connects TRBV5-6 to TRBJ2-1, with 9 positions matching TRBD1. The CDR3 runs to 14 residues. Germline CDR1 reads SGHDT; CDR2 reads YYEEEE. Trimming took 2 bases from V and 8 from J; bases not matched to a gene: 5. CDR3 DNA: TGTGCCAGCAGCTTAGCACAGGGGGCATATGAGCAGTTCTTC. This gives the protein CASSLAQGAYEQFF.

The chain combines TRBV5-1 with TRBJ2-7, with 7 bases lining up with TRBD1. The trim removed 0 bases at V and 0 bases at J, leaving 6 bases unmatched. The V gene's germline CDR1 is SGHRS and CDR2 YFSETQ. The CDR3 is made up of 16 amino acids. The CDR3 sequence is CASSLGPNRGSYEQYF. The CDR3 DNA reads TGCGCCAGCAGCTTGGGGCCTAACAGGGGCTCCTACGAGCAGTACTTC.

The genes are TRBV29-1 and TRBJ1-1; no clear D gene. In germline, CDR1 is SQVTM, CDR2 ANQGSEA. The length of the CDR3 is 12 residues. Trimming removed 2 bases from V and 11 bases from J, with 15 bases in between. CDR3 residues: CSVENLAGGAFF. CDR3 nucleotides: TGCAGCGTTGAAAACCTGGCAGGTGGCGCTTTCTTT.

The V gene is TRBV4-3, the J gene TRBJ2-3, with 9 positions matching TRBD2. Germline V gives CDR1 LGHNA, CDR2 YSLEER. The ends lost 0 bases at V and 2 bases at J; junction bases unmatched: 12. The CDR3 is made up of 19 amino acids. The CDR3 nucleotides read TGCGCCAGCAGCCAAGACCCCCCCCCTCTAGCGGGGCCCACAGATACGCAGTATTTT. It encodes CASSQDPPPLAGPTDTQYF.

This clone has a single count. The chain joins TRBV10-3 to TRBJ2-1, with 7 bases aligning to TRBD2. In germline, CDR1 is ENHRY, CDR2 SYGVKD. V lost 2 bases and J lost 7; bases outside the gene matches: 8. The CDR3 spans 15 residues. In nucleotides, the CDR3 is TGTGCCATCAGTGAGAAGGGATCGGGAGGTAATGAGCAGTTCTTC. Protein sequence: CAISEKGSGGNEQFF.

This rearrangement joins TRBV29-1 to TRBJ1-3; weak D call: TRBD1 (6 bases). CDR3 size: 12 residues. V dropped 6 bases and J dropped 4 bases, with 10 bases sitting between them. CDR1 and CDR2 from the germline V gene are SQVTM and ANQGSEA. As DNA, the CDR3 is TGCAGCGTGCTGGGACAAGGAAACACCATATATTTT. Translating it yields CSVLGQGNTIYF.

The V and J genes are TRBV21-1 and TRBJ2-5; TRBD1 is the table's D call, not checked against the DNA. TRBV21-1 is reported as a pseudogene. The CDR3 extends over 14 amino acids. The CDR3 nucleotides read TGTGCCAGCAGCGGACGACAGGTCGGGGAGACCCAGTACTTC. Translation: CASSGRQVGETQYF.

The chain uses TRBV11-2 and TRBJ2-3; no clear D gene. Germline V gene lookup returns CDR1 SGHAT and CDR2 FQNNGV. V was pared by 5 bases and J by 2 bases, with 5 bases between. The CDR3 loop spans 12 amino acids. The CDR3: CASSPNTDTQYF. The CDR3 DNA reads TGTGCCAGCAGCCCAAACACAGATACGCAGTATTTT.

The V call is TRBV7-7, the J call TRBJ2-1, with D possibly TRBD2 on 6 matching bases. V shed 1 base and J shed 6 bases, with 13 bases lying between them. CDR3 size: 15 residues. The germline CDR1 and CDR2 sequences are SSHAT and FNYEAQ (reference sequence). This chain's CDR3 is CASSLELAGRNEQFF. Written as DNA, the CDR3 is TGTGCCAGCAGCTTAGAACTAGCAGGGCGCAATGAGCAGTTCTTC.

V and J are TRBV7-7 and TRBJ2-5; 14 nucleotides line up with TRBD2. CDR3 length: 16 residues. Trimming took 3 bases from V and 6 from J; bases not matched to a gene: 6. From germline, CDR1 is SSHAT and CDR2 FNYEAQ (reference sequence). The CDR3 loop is CASSLGTSGGMKTQYF. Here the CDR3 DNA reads TGTGCCAGCAGCTTGGGGACTAGCGGGGGTATGAAGACCCAGTACTTC.

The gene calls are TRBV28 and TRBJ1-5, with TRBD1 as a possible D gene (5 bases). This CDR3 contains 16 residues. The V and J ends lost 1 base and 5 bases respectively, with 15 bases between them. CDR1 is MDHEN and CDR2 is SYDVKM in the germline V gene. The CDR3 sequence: CASSLLWGRRDQPQHF. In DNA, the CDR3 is TGTGCCAGCAGTTTATTGTGGGGGAGGAGGGATCAGCCCCAGCATTTT.

CDR3 DNA: TGTGCCAGCAGGGGGCTAGGATATGGCTACACCTTC. Residues: CASRGLGYGYTF. The gene calls are TRBV2 and TRBJ1-2, with D possibly TRBD1 on 5 matching bases. Trimming removed 6 bases from V and 5 bases from J, with 10 bases in between. CDR1 SNHLY and CDR2 FYNNEI come from the germline V gene. The CDR3 runs to 12 residues.

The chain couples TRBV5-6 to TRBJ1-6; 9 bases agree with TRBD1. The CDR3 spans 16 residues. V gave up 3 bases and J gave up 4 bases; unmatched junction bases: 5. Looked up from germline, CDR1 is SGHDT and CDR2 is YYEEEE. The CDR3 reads CASSSGDRGYNSPLHF. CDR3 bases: TGTGCCAGCAGCTCAGGAGACAGGGGGTATAATTCACCCCTCCACTTT.

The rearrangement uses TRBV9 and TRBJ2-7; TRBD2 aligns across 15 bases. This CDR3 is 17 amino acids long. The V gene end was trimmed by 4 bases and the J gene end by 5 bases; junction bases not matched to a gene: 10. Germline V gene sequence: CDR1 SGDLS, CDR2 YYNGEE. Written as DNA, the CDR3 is TGTGCCAGCAGCAGGACTAGCGGGGGGGCCTTCCCCAACGAGCAGTACTTC. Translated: CASSRTSGGAFPNEQYF.

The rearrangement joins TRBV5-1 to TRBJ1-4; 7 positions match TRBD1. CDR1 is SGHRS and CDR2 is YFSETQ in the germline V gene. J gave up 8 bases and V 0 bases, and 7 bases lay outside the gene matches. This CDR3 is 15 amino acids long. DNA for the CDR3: TGCGCCAGCAGCTTGGCGAGGACAGGAGAGGAAAAACTGTTTTTT. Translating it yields CASSLARTGEEKLFF.

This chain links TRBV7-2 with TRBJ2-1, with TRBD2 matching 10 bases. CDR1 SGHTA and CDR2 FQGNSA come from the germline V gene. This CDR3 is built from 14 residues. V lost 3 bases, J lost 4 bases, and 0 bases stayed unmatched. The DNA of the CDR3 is TGTGCCAGCAGCTTTAGCGGGGGGTACAATGAGCAGTTCTTC. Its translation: CASSFSGGYNEQFF.

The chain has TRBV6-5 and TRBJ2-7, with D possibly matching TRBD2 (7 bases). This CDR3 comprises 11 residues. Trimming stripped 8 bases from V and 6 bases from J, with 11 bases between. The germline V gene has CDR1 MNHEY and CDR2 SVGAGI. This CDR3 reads CASAGATEQYF. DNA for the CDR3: TGTGCCAGCGCGGGGGCGACCGAGCAGTACTTC.

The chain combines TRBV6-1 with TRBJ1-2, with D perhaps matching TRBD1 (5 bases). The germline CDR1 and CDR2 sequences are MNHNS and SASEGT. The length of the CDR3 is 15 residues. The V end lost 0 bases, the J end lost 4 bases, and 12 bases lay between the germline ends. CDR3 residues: CASSEAVLDIYGYTF. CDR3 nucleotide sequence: TGTGCCAGCAGTGAAGCGGTGCTGGACATCTATGGCTACACCTTC.

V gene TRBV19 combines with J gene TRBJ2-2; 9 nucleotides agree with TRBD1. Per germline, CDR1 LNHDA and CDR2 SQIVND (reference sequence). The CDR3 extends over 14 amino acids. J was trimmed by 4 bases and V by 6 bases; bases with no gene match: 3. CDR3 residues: CASRDRGSTGELFF. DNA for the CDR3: TGTGCCAGTAGGGACAGGGGAAGCACCGGGGAGCTGTTTTTT.